One sample yielded the 2 T cell receptor beta chains listed below, sequenced in a study of CXCR4 blockade with PD-1 therapy in pancreatic cancer. TCRdb keeps only in-frame clones here, not all; method: immunoSEQ multiplex PCR. The sample carries about 17,000 clones, 55% to 85% recorded once. Source material: tumor tissue. The receptors derive from a human donor with pancreatic ductal adenocarcinoma.

This chain connects TRBV25-1 to TRBJ2-1, with TRBD2 as a possible D gene (6 bases). Trimming left V 3 bases short and J 5 bases short, with 14 bases between. The CDR3 is 15 amino acids. From germline, CDR1 is MGHDK and CDR2 SYGVNS. The CDR3 here is CASSDSLASNNEQFF. The CDR3, as DNA: TGTGCCAGCAGTGATTCCCTAGCGAGCAACAATGAGCAGTTCTTC.

The chain has TRBV14 and TRBJ2-3, with 12 bases that match TRBD2. The V gene end was trimmed by 6 bases and the J gene end by 4 bases; junction bases not matched to a gene: 5. CDR1 and CDR2 from the germline V gene are SGHDN and FVKESK. CDR3 size: 15 residues. The CDR3 DNA follows: TGTGCCAGCAGTTGGGGACTAGCGGGTGCAGATACGCAGTATTTT. Protein product: CASSWGLAGADTQYF.